The entry that follows covers one T cell receptor beta chain sequence. The antigen is unknown. The record originates from a study of Graves' ophthalmopathy and Graves' hyperthyroidism. Hyperthyroidism patients, all newly diagnosed, had under 2 months' duration and ages of 18 to 65. Whole-study results and caveats: Its predictions of ophthalmopathy progression gave the model roughly 71% sensitivity and 72.22% specificity.

The sequenced template was RNA, covering the TCR beta CDR3 region. The first round was an RT-PCR with HTBI primers, and the second round was a multiplex PCR. TCRdb reprocessed the multiplex PCR reads with MiXCR, giving one entry per CDR3 protein. The table records roughly 410,000 distinct CDR3 sequences, 15% of them present only once. The length of the CDR3 is 13 residues. The germline gives CDR1 SGHDT, CDR2 YYEEEE. The junction had 8 bases not matched to a gene; V was cut back by 2 bases and J by 10 bases. The V and J genes are TRBV5-6 and TRBJ1-1; the match to TRBD1 covers 7 bases. This clonotype originated in a woman between 18 and 30 years old with stable Graves' hyperthyroidism. The sequencing input was peripheral blood. CDR3: CASSFSTTGRAFF. Here the CDR3 DNA reads TGTGCCAGCAGCTTTTCAACGACAGGGCGAGCTTTCTTT.